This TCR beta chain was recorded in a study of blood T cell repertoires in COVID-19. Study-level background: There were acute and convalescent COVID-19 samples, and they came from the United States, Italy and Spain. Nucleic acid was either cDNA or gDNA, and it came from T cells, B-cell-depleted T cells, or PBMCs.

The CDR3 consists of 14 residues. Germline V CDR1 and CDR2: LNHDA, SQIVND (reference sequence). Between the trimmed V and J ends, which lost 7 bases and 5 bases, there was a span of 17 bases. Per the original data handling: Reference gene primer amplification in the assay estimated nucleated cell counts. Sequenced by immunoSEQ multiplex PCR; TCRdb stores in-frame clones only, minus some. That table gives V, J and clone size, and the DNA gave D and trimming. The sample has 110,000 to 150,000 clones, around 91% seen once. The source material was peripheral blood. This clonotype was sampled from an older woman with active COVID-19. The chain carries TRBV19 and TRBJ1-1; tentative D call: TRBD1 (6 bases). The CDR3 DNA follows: TGTGCCAGTACCAGAAGCAGGGGAAGGACTGAAGCTTTCTTT. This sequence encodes CASTRSRGRTEAFF.